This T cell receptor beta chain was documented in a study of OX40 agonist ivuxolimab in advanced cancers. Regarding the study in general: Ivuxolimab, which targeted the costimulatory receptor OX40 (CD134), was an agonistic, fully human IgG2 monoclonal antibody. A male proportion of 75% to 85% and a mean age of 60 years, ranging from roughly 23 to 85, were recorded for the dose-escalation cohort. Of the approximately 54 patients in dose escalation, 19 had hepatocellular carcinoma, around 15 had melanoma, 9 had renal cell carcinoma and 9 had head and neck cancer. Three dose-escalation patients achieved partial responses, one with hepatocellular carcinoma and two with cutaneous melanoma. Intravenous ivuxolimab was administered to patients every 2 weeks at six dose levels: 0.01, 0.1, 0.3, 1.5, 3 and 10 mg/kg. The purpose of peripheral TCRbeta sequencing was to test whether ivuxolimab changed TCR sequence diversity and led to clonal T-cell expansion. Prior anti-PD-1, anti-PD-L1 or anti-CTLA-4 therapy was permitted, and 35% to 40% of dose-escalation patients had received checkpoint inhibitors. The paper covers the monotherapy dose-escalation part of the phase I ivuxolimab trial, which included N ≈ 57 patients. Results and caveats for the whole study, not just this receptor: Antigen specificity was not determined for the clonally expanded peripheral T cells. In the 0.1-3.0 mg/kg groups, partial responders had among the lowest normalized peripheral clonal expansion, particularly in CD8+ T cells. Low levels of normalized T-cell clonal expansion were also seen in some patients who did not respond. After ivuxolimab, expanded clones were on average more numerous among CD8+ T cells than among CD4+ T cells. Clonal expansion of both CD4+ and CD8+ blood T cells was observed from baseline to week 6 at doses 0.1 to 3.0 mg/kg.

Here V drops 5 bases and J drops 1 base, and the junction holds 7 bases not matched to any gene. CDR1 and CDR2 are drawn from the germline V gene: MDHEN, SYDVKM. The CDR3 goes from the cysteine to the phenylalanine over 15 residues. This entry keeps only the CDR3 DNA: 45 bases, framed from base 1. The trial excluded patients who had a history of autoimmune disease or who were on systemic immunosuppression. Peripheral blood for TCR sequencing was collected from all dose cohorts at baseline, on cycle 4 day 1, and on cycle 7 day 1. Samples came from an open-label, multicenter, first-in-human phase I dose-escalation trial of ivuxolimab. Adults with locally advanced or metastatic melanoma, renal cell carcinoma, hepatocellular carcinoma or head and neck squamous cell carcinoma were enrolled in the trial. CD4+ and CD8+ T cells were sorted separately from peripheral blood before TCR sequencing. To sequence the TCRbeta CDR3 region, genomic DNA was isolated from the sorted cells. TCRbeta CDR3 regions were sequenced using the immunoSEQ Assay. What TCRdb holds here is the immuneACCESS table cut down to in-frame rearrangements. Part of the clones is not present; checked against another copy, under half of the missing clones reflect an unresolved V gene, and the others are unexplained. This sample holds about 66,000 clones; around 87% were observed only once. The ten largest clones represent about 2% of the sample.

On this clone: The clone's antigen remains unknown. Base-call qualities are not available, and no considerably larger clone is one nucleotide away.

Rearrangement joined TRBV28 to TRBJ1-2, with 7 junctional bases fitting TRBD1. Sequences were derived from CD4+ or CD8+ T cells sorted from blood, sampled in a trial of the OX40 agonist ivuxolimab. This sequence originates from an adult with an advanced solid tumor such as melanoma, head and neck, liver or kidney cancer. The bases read TGTGCCAGCAGTCTCAGACAGGGTGGTAACTATGGCTACACCTTC. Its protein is CASSLRQGGNYGYTF.